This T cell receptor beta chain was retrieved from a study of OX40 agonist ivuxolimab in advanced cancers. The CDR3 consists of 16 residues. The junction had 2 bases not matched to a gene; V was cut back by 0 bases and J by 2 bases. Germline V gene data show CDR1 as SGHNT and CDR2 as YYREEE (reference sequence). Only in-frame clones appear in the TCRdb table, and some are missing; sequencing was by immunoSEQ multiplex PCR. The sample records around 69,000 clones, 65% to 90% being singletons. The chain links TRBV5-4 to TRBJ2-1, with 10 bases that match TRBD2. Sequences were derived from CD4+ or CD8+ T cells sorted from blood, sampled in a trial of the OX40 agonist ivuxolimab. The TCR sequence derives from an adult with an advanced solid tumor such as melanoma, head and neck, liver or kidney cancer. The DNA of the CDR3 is TGTGCCAGCAGCTTGGCAGGACTAGCGGCCTACAATGAGCAGTTCTTC. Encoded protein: CASSLAGLAAYNEQFF.